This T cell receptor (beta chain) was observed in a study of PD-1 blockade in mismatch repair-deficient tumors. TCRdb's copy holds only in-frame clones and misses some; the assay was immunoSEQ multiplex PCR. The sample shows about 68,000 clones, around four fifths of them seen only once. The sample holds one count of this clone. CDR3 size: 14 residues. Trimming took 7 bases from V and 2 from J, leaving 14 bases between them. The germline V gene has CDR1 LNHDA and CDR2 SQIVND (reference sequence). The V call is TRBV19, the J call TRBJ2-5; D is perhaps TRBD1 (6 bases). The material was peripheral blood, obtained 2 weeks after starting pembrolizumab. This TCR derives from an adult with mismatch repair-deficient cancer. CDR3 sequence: CASTPTGGQETQYF. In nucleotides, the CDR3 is TGTGCCAGTACCCCGACAGGAGGTCAAGAGACCCAGTACTTC. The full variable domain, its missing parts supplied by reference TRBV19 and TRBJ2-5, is DGGITQSPKYLFRKEGQNVTLSCEQNLNHDAMYWYRQDPGQGLRLIYYSQIVNDFQKGDIAEGYSVSREKKESFPLTVTSAQKNPTAFYLCASTPTGGQETQYFGPGTRLLVL.